The present T cell receptor (beta chain) was sequenced within a study of CD8 T cells in ankylosing spondylitis. Regarding the study as a whole: Matched ankylosing spondylitis synovial fluid reportedly showed significant enrichment of disease-linked clones. What seemed typical of ankylosing spondylitis blood was a TCR beta motif built from about 8 highly homologous variants.

TCRdb processed the 5' RACE reads anew with MiXCR; each CDR3 protein has one entry. The table records fewer than 750,000 distinct CDR3 sequences, around a fifth of them present only once. The CDR3 runs 17 residues. Trimming pared 5 bases from V and 2 bases from J, leaving 20 bases between. Germline assignment: CDR1 SEHNR and CDR2 FQNEAQ (reference sequence). This clonotype was found a few times. Antigen specificity is unknown. The V gene is TRBV7-9, the J gene TRBJ2-3; tentatively, D is TRBD2 (6 bases). Sequencing input: blood, either unsorted or a sorted T cell fraction (not recorded which). The origin of this receptor is a male donor with ankylosing spondylitis. CDR3 nucleotides: TGTGCCAGCAGCCCACCCCGGGACTCCTCTGACACAGATACGCAGTATTTT. Encoded protein: CASSPPRDSSDTDTQYF. The complete variable domain, with remaining parts taken from reference TRBV7-9 and TRBJ2-3, reads DTGVSQNPRHKITKRGQNVTFRCDPISEHNRLYWYRQTLGQGPEFLTYFQNEAQLEKSRLLSDRFSAERPKGSFSTLEIQRTEQGDSAMYLCASSPPRDSSDTDTQYFGPGTRLTVL.